Listed here are 9 T cell receptor beta chains from one sample, sequenced in a study of OX40 agonist ivuxolimab in advanced cancers. The method was immunoSEQ multiplex PCR; TCRdb's version includes in-frame clones alone and lacks a portion of them. The sample lists about 36,000 clones, nearly 80% occurring once. Sequencing was performed on CD4+ or CD8+ T cells sorted from blood, taken in a trial of the OX40 agonist ivuxolimab. These receptor sequences come from an adult with an advanced solid tumor such as melanoma, head and neck, liver or kidney cancer.

The rearrangement links TRBV29-1 to TRBJ2-7; possible D gene TRBD1, 6 bases. The CDR3 sequence is 14 residues long. V lost 1 base and J 5 bases, leaving 15 bases between the germline ends. In germline, CDR1 is SQVTM, CDR2 ANQGSEA. This chain's CDR3 is CSVEAAGARNEQYF. Written as DNA, the CDR3 is TGCAGCGTTGAAGCGGCAGGGGCTAGGAACGAGCAGTACTTC.

The chain uses TRBV25-1 and TRBJ1-3; D remains ambiguous. Germline lookup yields CDR1 MGHDK and CDR2 SYGVNS. CDR3 size: 13 residues. V was trimmed by 4 bases and J by 2 bases, leaving 6 bases between them. In nucleotides, the CDR3 is TGTGCCAGCAGTGCGGGAGCTGGAAACACCATATATTTT. Translation: CASSAGAGNTIYF.

The chain recombines TRBV12-5 with TRBJ1-5, with unresolved D. Germline V lookup: CDR1 LGHNT, CDR2 FRNRAP. The CDR3 is 13 amino acids. V lost 4 bases to trimming and J lost 7 bases, with 11 bases between them. The CDR3 DNA sequence: TGTGCTAGTGGTTCTAGGGCAGCACAGCCCCAGCATTTT. Residues: CASGSRAAQPQHF.

The CDR3 DNA is TGTGCCAGCAGCTTAGTAGGAGGTTATGAGCAGTTCTTC. Its translation is CASSLVGGYEQFF. J is TRBJ2-1 and V is TRBV5-6; D is perhaps TRBD2 (5 bases). V was cut by 2 bases and J by 8 bases, with 11 bases left in between. Germline V gene lookup returns CDR1 SGHDT and CDR2 YYEEEE. The CDR3 totals 13 residues.

Here the CDR3 DNA reads TGTGCCAGCAGCTTAAGAAGGTCCGGGGAGCTGTTTTTT. Residues: CASSLRRSGELFF. The chain recombines TRBV7-2 with TRBJ2-2; D ambiguous. CDR1 is SGHTA and CDR2 is FQGNSA in the germline V gene. Deletions cut 2 bases from V and 6 bases from J, with 7 bases between. The CDR3 runs to 13 residues. Using reference TRBV7-2 and TRBJ2-2 for the parts outside the CDR3, the full variable domain is GAGVSQSPSNKVTEKGKDVELRCDPISGHTALYWYRQSLGQGLEFLIYFQGNSAPDKSGLPSDRFSAERTGGSVSTLTIQRTQQEDSAVYLCASSLRRSGELFFGEGSRLTVL.

The chain uses TRBV18 and TRBJ2-5, with 7 bases fitting TRBD2. Germline V gene lookup returns CDR1 KGHSH and CDR2 LQKENI. J gave up 2 bases and V 2 bases, and 2 bases lay outside the gene matches. CDR3 length: 14 residues. DNA for the CDR3: TGTGCCAGCTCACCAGGACTAGGTCAAGAGACCCAGTACTTC. Translation: CASSPGLGQETQYF.

This chain links TRBV6-6 with TRBJ1-1, with 9 bases matching TRBD1. Germline V gives CDR1 MNHNY, CDR2 SVGAGI (reference sequence). The J segment lost 5 bases and the V segment lost 6 bases, leaving 7 bases of the junction unmatched. This CDR3 has 14 residues. CDR3 residues: CASSRGQGGTEAFF. In DNA, the CDR3 is TGTGCCAGCAGCCGGGGACAGGGAGGGACTGAAGCTTTCTTT.

The chain has TRBV6-1 and TRBJ1-5; 9 bases line up with TRBD1. This CDR3 has 16 residues. Per germline, CDR1 MNHNS and CDR2 SASEGT. Trimming at V came to 4 bases and at J to 4 bases, leaving 8 bases not matched to a gene. CDR3: CASSGSGGTGNQPQHF. Written as DNA, the CDR3 is TGTGCCAGCAGTGGTAGTGGGGGGACAGGGAATCAGCCCCAGCATTTT.

The rearrangement links TRBV6-4 to TRBJ1-5, with 10 positions matching TRBD1. CDR3 length: 17 residues. The germline CDR1 and CDR2 sequences are MRHNA and SNTAGT. J was trimmed by 2 bases and V by 2 bases; bases with no gene match: 6. The CDR3: CASSDPGQGIGNQPQHF. The CDR3 nucleotides read TGTGCCAGCAGTGACCCGGGACAGGGGATAGGCAATCAGCCCCAGCATTTT.